This is a list of T cell receptor beta chains from one sample in a study of CD8+CD57+ T cells in acquired aplastic anemia. TCRdb reprocessed the reads with MiXCR, giving one entry per CDR3 protein. The table lists a few hundred thousand distinct CDR3 sequences, about 70% of them singletons. The sample was sorted CD4+, CD8+, or CD8+CD57+ T cells (not recorded which) from PBMCs. Source of these receptors: a human donor in good health, serving as a control. CDR3s leave out the opening cysteine and the closing phenylalanine or tryptophan. Only part of the rows carry a size: once, few, many, or a class if the clone is expanded.

NA,TRBV20-1,TRBJ2-1,SAISGLRTNEQF
NA,TRBV20-1,TRBJ1-4,SATGRREKLF
NA,TRBV7-8,TRBJ1-2,ASSLSEGDYGYT
NA,TRBV19,TRBJ1-5,ASSAGQGMSPHH
NA,TRBV27,TRBJ1-3,ASSLRGFSGNTIY
many,TRBV6-1,TRBJ1-2,ASSRDLHGDYGYT
NA,TRBV20-1,TRBJ1-1,SASYRETRNTEAF
NA,TRBV5-6,TRBJ1-6,ASSLLSGSPLH
NA,TRBV10-3,TRBJ1-1,AISESEGAYGAF
NA,TRBV15,TRBJ2-5,ATSRSTGPETQY
many,TRBV20-1,TRBJ1-1,SARPGTPVNTEAF
many,TRBV29-1,TRBJ2-7,SVDREGRYEQY
NA,TRBV5-1,TRBJ2-5,ASSQRGMIETQY
many,TRBV20-1,TRBJ1-1,SASSVAEVGNTEAF
NA,TRBV15,NA,ATSRGNRGSSYNEQF
NA,TRBV20-1,TRBJ1-1,SAIPSGNYV
NA,TRBV5-1,TRBJ1-3,ASSPVDRILGNTIY
NA,TRBV27,TRBJ2-6,ASKAHLGANVLT
NA,TRBV2,TRBJ2-5,ASNSTTEPETQY
NA,TRBV9,TRBJ1-2,AGSLGGLSNGYT
NA,TRBV24-1,TRBJ2-3,ATSDVAGGTDTQY
NA,TRBV19,TRBJ1-4,ASTPGDTGANEKLF
NA,TRBV6-5,TRBJ2-5,ASSYGLRQETQY
NA,TRBV29-1,TRBJ1-4,SVGGDQLF
NA,TRBV29-1,TRBJ2-3,SVGGGGGDTQY
many,TRBV14,TRBJ1-2,ASRRTGGSYGYT
NA,TRBV7-3,TRBJ2-7,ASSVLTGHAYEQY
NA,TRBV24-1,TRBJ2-7,ATNSPQQGAYYEQY
NA,TRBV2,TRBJ1-2,ASTLQPDGLYGYT
NA,TRBV5-1,TRBJ2-6,ASSRISAGSSGANVLT
many,TRBV6-1,TRBJ1-2,ASSEAQRTGWGYT
NA,TRBV7-9,TRBJ1-2,ASSLVRGTGDGYT
NA,TRBV7-3,TRBJ1-6,ASSLTTREIHSSPLH
many,TRBV5-1,TRBJ2-6,ASSHREGQVSSGANVLT
NA,TRBV11-2,TRBJ2-2,ASSLGGLGGLF
NA,TRBV19,TRBJ2-2,ASRPLLGTGEPF
NA,TRBV20-1,TRBJ2-3,SAGHPGLAGHEQY
once,TRBV29-1,TRBJ1-1,SAPTEEHQRAF
few,TRBV9,TRBJ1-6,ASSGTTGASCNSPLH
NA,TRBV7-3,TRBJ1-2,ASSLVDRVDGYT
NA,TRBV2,TRBJ2-2,ASTTPGTNTGELF
NA,TRBV7-2,TRBJ2-7,ASSYYVQAGKHN